The following is a T cell receptor beta chain sequence with its context. The antigen it binds to is not known. Base qualities are not recorded, but no much larger clone differs from it by a single base. V lost 2 bases and J lost 7 bases, and the count of bases not matched to a germline gene is 17. In the germline V gene (reference sequence), CDR1 corresponds to LGHDT and CDR2 to YNNKEL. The CDR3 runs 18 amino acids, cysteine and phenylalanine included. Kept here is only the CDR3 DNA, which spans 54 bases and is read in frame from base 1. Reading the label with the study, this specimen's time point is: baseline before first vaccination. Vaccinee samples were obtained from the UK trials COV001 and COV002, which included a single-blind randomized controlled phase 2/3 trial of AZD1222 (ChAdOx1 nCoV-19) in healthy adults. For TCRbeta chain sequencing, PBMC samples were collected from trial participants at day 0 and at day 28 after the second dose.

The CDR3 regions of human TCRbeta chains were analyzed by immunosequencing. The original methods were these. Repertoire TCRs were checked for matches against a reference library of SARS-CoV-2-specific TCRs that had been generated using the MIRA antigen-specificity platform. Breadth was defined as the fraction of unique TCRs that were SARS-CoV-2-associated, and depth was defined as the fraction of total T cells that were SARS-CoV-2-associated. Using the MIRA data, every spike-specific TCR was mapped to the spike region that the TCR reacted to and assigned to either a CD4 or a CD8 class. Log10-transformed breadth and depth values were compared by one-way ANOVA with Sidak's multiple comparisons tests. Imported from immuneACCESS, the table was reduced by TCRdb to in-frame sequences with V and J called. These copies leave out some clones; in studies compared against another copy, an unresolved V gene accounts for under half, and the cause of the remainder is not known. V and J calls plus clone size are reproduced from that table; the DNA served to infer D and trimming. The sample yields approximately 100,000 clones; approximately 91% were counted once. The top ten hold roughly 4% of the sample.

This entry is derived from a study of T cell responses to AZD1222 COVID-19 vaccine (dated by TCRdb to the early 2020s). Study-level background: AZD1222 recipients with second doses at about 4 weeks or about 12 weeks were pooled, because spike-specific TCR depth and breadth did not differ between schedules. TCR sequencing covered 233 trial participants: nearly 210 given two doses of AZD1222 and about 26 given two doses of MenACWY control vaccine. Trial participants were enrolled by age into subgroups of 18-55, 56-69 and 70-plus years, and around 150, 28 and 57 TCR-sequenced participants, respectively, were included in these subgroups.

Overall results and qualifications from the work: Because no day 14 peak-response samples were available, repertoires were characterized only after the peak T cell response. After two AZD1222 doses, spike-specific TCR breadth and depth were significantly higher than at day 0 and than in MenACWY recipients. Most participants were white British and females outnumbered males, and the authors suggested that clonal diversity may have been underestimated. Conclusions about previously exposed vaccinees were limited because only six AZD1222 recipients were SARS-CoV-2 seropositive at baseline. In the small 56-69-year group, the increase in depth fell short of significance, most likely because of low power. Vaccine-associated CD4 TCRs spanned the whole spike protein, with dominant responses in regions 160-218 and 743-854. Nearly half of unique spike-specific TCRs reportedly recognized epitopes outside regions mutated in the B.1.351 and B.1.1.7 variants.

This sequence originates from an adult in good health. Material: peripheral blood, obtained on day 0 of AZD1222 vaccination. The chain is encoded by TRBV3-1 (or the pseudogene TRBV3-2) joined to TRBJ1-2, with TRBD1 identical over 9 junction bases. The DNA is as follows: TGTGCCAGCAGCCAAACCCCGTCGGCGGGCACAGGGGGCTTTGGCTACACCTTC. It encodes CASSQTPSAGTGGFGYTF.